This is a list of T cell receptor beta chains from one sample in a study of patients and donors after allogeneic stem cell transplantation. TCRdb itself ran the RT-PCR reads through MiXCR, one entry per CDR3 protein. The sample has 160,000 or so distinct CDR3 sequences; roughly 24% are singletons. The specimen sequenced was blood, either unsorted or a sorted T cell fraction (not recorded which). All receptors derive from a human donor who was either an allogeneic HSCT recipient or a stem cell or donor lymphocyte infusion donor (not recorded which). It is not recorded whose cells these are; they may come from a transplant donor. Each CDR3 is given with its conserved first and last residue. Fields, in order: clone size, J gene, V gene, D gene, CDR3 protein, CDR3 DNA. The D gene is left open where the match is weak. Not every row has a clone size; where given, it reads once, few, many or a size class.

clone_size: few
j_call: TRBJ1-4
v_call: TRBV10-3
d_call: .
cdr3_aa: CAISGKMVATNEKLFF
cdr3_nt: TGTGCCATCAGTGGGAAAATGGTGGCAACTAATGAAAAACTGTTTTTT

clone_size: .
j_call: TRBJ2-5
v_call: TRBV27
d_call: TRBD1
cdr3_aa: CASNLARGTQETQYF
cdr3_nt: TGTGCCAGCAATTTAGCCAGGGGGACACAAGAGACCCAGTACTTC

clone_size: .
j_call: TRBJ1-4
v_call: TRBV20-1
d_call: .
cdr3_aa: CSAREVVGEKLFF
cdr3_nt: TGCAGTGCTAGAGAAGTCGTGGGGGAAAAACTGTTTTTT

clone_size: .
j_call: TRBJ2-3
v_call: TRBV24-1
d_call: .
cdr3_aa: CATSDLKGTTDTQYF
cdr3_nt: TGTGCCACCAGTGATCTTAAAGGGACAACAGATACGCAGTATTTT

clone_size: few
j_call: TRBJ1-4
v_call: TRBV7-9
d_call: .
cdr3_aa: CASSNIPGPGKLFF
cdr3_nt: TGTGCCAGCAGTAATATTCCGGGACCCGGAAAACTGTTTTTT

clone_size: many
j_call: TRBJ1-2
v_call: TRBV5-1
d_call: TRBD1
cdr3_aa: CASSPGQFRGYTF
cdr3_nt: TGCGCCAGCAGCCCGGGACAGTTCCGAGGCTACACCTTC

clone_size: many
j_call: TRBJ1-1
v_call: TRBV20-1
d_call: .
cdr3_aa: CSARDLVRPLNTEAFF
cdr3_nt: TGCAGTGCTAGAGATTTAGTAAGACCCTTGAACACTGAAGCTTTCTTT

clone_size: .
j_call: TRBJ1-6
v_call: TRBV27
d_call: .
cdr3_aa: CASSRVLRNSPLHF
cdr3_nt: TGTGCCAGCAGTAGGGTGTTGCGTAATTCACCCCTCCACTTT

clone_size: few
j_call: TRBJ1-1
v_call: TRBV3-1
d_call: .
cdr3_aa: CASSRRTGSMNTEAFF
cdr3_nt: TGTGCCAGCAGCCGTAGAACAGGGAGCATGAACACTGAAGCTTTCTTT

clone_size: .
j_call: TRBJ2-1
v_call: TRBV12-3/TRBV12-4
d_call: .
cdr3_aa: CASRPTANEQFF
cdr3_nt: TGTGCCAGCAGGCCGACAGCTAATGAGCAGTTCTTC

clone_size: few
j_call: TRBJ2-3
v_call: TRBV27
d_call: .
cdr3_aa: CASSLPRTEGTDTQYF
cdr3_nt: TGTGCCAGCAGTTTACCGCGGACGGAAGGCACAGATACGCAGTATTTT

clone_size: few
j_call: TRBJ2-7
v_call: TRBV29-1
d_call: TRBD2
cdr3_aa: CSVELSGSVEQYF
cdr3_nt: TGCAGCGTTGAATTGAGCGGGAGTGTCGAGCAGTACTTC

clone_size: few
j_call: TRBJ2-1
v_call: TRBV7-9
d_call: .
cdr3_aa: CASSRGALATLYNEQFF
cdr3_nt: TGTGCCAGCAGCCGGGGTGCTCTAGCCACCCTCTACAATGAGCAGTTCTTC

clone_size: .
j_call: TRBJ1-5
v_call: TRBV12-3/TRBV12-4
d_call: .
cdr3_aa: CASSLEGSLVHPQHF
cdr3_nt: TGTGCCAGCAGTTTAGAGGGGTCCCTTGTCCACCCCCAGCATTTT

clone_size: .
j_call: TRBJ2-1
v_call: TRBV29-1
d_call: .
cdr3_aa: CSVEDRWESSYNEQFF
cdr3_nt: TGCAGCGTTGAAGATCGGTGGGAGAGCTCCTACAATGAGCAGTTCTTC

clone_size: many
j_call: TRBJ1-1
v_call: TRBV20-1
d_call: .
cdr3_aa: CSARDPGGLGEAFF
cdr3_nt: TGCAGTGCTAGAGATCCCGGGGGGCTCGGGGAAGCTTTCTTT

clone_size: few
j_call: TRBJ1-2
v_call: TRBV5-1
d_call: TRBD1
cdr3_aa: CASRDSYRDRKTYGYTF
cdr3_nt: TGCGCCAGCAGGGACAGCTACCGGGACAGGAAAACCTATGGCTACACCTTC

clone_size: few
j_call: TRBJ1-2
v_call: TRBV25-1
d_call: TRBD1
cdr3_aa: CASSELGQGNYGYTF
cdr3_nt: TGTGCCAGCAGTGAATTGGGACAGGGGAACTATGGCTACACCTTC

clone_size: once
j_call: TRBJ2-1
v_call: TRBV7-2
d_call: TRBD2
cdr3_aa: CASSFAFASGSSYPQFF
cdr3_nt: TGTGCCAGCAGCTTTGCGTTTGCTAGCGGGAGTTCTTATCCACAGTTCTTC

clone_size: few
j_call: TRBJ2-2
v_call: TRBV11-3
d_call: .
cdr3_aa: CASSSRRRDTGELFF
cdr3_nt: TGTGCCAGCAGCTCGAGAAGGCGGGACACCGGGGAGCTGTTTTTT

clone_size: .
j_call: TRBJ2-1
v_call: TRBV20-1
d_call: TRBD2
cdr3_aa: CSASLFAGDLSSYNEQFF
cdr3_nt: TGCAGTGCTAGTCTCTTTGCGGGGGACTTGAGCTCCTACAATGAGCAGTTCTTC

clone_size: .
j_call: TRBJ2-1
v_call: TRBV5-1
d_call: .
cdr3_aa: CASSLALGSYNEQFF
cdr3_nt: TGCGCCAGCAGCTTGGCCCTAGGGTCCTACAATGAGCAGTTCTTC

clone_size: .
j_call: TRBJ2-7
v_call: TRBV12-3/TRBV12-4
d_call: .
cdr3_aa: CASSTPYEQYF
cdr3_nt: TGTGCCAGCAGTACCCCCTACGAGCAGTACTTC

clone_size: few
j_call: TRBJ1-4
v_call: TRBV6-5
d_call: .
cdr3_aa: CASSYRATTNEKLFF
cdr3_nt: TGTGCCAGCAGTTACAGGGCTACAACTAATGAAAAACTGTTTTTT

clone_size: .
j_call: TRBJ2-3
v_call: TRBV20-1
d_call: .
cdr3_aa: CSARVYGPKSTDTQYF
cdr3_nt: TGCAGTGCTAGAGTTTATGGGCCAAAAAGCACAGATACGCAGTATTTT

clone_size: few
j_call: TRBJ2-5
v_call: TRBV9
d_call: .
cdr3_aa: CASSSGYQETQYF
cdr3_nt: TGTGCCAGCAGCAGCGGATACCAAGAGACCCAGTACTTC

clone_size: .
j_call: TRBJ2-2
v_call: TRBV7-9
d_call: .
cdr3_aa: CASSFGVTNTGELFF
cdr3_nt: TGTGCCAGCAGCTTCGGGGTTACGAACACCGGGGAGCTGTTTTTT

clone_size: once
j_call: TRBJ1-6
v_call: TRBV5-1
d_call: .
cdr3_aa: CASSFDSRHYNSPLHF
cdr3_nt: TGCGCCAGCAGCTTTGACAGTAGACACTATAATTCACCCCTCCACTTT

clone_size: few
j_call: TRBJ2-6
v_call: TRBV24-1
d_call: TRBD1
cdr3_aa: CATSDQTTGGLGANVLTF
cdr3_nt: TGTGCCACCAGTGACCAAACGACAGGGGGCCTTGGGGCCAACGTCCTGACTTTC

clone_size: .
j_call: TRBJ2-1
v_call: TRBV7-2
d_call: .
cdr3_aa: CASSTNSASQFF
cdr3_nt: TGTGCCAGCAGCACCAATAGCGCGTCGCAGTTCTTC

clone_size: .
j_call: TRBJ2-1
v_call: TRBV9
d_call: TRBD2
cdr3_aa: CASSVGGSGSIDEQFF
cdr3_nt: TGTGCCAGCAGCGTAGGTGGTAGCGGGAGTATCGATGAGCAGTTCTTC

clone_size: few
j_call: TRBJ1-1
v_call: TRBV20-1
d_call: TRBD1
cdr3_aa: CSATGSLTGAFF
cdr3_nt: TGCAGTGCGACAGGGTCCCTGACTGGAGCTTTCTTT

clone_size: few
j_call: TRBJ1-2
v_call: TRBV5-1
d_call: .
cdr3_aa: CASSLFGLYGYTF
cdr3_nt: TGCGCCAGCAGCTTGTTTGGGTTGTATGGCTACACCTTC

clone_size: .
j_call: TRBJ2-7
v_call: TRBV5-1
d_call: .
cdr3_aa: CASSLVGIAYEQYF
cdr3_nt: TGCGCCAGCAGCTTGGTCGGCATCGCCTACGAGCAGTACTTC

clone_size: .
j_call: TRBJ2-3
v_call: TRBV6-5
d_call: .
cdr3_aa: CASSYLRQPGTDTQYF
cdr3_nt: TGTGCCAGCAGTTATTTACGACAGCCGGGCACAGATACGCAGTATTTT

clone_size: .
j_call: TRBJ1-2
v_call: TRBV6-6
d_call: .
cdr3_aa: CASNTVLGQYHGYTF
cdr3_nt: TGTGCCAGCAATACTGTTTTGGGGCAGTACCATGGCTACACCTTC